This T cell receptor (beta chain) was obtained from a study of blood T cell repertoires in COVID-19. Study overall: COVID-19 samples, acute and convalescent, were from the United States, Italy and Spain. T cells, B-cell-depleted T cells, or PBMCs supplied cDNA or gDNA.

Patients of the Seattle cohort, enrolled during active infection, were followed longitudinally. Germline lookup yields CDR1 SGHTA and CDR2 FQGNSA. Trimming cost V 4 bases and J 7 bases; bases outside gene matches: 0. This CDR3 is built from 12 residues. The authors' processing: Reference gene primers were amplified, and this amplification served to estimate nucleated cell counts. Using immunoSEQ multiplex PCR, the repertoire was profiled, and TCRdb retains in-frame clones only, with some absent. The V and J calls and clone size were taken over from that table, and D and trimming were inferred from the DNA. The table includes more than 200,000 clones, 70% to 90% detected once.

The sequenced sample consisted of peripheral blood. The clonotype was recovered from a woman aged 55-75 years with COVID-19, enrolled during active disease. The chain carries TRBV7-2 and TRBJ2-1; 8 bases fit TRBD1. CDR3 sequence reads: CASSWTGNEQFF. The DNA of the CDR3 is TGTGCCAGCAGCTGGACAGGGAATGAGCAGTTCTTC.